This entry describes one T cell receptor (beta chain). The ends were cut back, 4 bases at V and 0 bases at J, with 13 bases in the middle. The CDR3 totals 15 residues. Germline CDR1 LNHDA, CDR2 SQIVND (reference sequence). These data originate in a study of blood T cell repertoires in COVID-19. Here immunoSEQ multiplex PCR was the method, and the copy in TCRdb shows in-frame clones only, minus some. The top ten hold roughly 17% of the sample, which has around 100,000 clones, over 80% seen once. This sequence originates from a man in his fifties with acute or convalescent COVID-19. Sequenced input: peripheral blood. The chain has TRBV19 and TRBJ2-7; D is ambiguous. The CDR3 protein is CASSRPGGSSYEQYF. CDR3 DNA: TGTGCCAGTAGTAGGCCCGGCGGATCCTCCTACGAGCAGTACTTC.